The sequence of this TCR beta chain was determined in a study of blood T cell repertoires in COVID-19. Study-wide context: There were acute and convalescent COVID-19 samples, and they came from the United States, Italy and Spain.

Germline assignment: CDR1 KGHSH and CDR2 LQKENI. V dropped 6 bases and J dropped 0; count of bases not matched to a gene: 5. The CDR3 extends over 15 amino acids. Methods used by the authors: Amplification from reference gene primers served as the basis for estimated nucleated cell counts. Measured with immunoSEQ multiplex PCR; TCRdb has only the in-frame clones, and not every one. V and J calls and clone size are as listed in that table; D and trimming were resolved from the DNA. The table includes 140,000 to 150,000 clones, 85% to 90% detected once. This TCR was recovered from a woman in her fifties or sixties with active COVID-19. The chain is built from TRBV18 and TRBJ1-3; 7 bases match TRBD1. The sequenced material came from peripheral blood. The CDR3 protein is CASSPGTDSGNTIYF. CDR3 DNA: TGTGCCAGCTCCCCCGGGACAGACTCTGGAAACACCATATATTTT.